This TCR beta chain was recorded in a study of CD8 T cells in ankylosing spondylitis. CDR3 size: 15 residues. The V gene lost 6 bases and the J gene lost 8 bases, with 22 bases spanning the gap. TCR beta libraries were made by quantitative 5'-RACE with molecular barcodes. MiXCR, applied by TCRdb to the 5' RACE reads, yields one record per CDR3 protein. The sample holds under 450,000 distinct CDR3 sequences, roughly 20% seen once. The sample holds a few counts of this clonotype. The source material was blood, either unsorted or a sorted T cell fraction (not recorded which). The receptor was isolated from a male donor with ankylosing spondylitis or in good health (not recorded which). This chain connects TRBV12-3 or TRBV12-4 to TRBJ1-2; maybe TRBD1 (5 bases). The CDR3 sequence is CASSHLDDSQWGYTF. The CDR3 nucleotides read TGTGCCAGCAGCCACCTCGACGACAGCCAGTGGGGCTACACCTTC.